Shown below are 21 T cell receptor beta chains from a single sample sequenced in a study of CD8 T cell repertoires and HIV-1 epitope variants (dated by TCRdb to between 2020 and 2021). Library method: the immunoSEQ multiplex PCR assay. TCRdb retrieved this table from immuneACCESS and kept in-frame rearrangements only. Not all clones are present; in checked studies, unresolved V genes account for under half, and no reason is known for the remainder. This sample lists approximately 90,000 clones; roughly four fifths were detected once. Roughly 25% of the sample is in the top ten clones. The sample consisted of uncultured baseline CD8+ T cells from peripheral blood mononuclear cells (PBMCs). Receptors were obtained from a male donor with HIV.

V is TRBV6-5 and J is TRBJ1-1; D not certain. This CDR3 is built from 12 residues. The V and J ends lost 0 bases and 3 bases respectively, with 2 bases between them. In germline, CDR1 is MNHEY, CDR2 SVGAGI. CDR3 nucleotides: TGTGCCAGCAGTTACTCTGACACTGAAGCTTTCTTT. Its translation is CASSYSDTEAFF.

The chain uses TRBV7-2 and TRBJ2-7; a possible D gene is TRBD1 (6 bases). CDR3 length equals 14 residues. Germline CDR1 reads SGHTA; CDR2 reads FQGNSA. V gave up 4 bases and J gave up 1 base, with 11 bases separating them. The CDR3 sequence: CASSSYRDSYEQYF. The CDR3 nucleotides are TGTGCCAGCAGCTCATACAGGGATTCCTACGAGCAGTACTTC.

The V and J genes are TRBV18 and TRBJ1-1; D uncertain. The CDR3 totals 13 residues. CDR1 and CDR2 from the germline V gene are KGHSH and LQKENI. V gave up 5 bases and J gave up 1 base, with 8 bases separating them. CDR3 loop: CASSAMANTEAFF. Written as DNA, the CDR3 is TGTGCCAGCTCAGCGATGGCGAACACTGAAGCTTTCTTT.

The CDR3 reads CASSLGEDINTEAFF. For the CDR3, the DNA is TGTGCCAGCAGCTTAGGGGAGGACATAAACACTGAAGCTTTCTTT. J is TRBJ1-1 and V is TRBV7-9, with D maybe TRBD1 (5 bases). Germline-derived CDR1 and CDR2 are SEHNR and FQNEAQ (reference sequence). The CDR3 has 15 residues. Trimming took 1 base from V and 2 from J, leaving 11 bases between them.

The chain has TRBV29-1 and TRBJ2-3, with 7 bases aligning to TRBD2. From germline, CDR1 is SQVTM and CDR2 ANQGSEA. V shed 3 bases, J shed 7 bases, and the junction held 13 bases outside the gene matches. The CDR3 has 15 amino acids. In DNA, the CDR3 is TGCAGCGTTGATAATCCAGCGGGAATGCGGAATACGCAGTATTTT. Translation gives CSVDNPAGMRNTQYF.

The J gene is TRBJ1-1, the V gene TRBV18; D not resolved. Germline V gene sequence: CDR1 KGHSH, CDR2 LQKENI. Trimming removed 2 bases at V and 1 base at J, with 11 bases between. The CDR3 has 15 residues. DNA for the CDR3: TGTGCCAGCTCACCAGAAAGGCAAACGAACACTGAAGCTTTCTTT. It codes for CASSPERQTNTEAFF.

The chain's CDR3 is CASSPQTGPRNYGYTF. The CDR3 region has the DNA TGTGCCAGCAGCCCACAGACAGGCCCCCGGAACTATGGCTACACCTTC. The V gene is TRBV7-9, the J gene TRBJ1-2; D may be TRBD1 (6 bases). Per germline, CDR1 SEHNR and CDR2 FQNEAQ (reference sequence). V shed 5 bases and J shed 2 bases, with 18 bases lying between them. The CDR3 runs 16 residues. Full variable domain (outside the CDR3, taken from reference TRBV7-9 and TRBJ1-2): DTGVSQNPRHKITKRGQNVTFRCDPISEHNRLYWYRQTLGQGPEFLTYFQNEAQLEKSRLLSDRFSAERPKGSFSTLEIQRTEQGDSAMYLCASSPQTGPRNYGYTFGSGTRLTVV.

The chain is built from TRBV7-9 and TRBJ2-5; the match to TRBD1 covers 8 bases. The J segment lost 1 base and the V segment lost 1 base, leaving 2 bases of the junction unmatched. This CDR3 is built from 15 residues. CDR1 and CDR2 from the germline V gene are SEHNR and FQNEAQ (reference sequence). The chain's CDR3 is CASSLGQGAQETQYF. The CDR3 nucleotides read TGTGCCAGCAGCTTAGGGCAGGGGGCCCAAGAGACCCAGTACTTC. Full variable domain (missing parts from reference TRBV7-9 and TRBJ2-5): DTGVSQNPRHKITKRGQNVTFRCDPISEHNRLYWYRQTLGQGPEFLTYFQNEAQLEKSRLLSDRFSAERPKGSFSTLEIQRTEQGDSAMYLCASSLGQGAQETQYFGPGTRLLVL.

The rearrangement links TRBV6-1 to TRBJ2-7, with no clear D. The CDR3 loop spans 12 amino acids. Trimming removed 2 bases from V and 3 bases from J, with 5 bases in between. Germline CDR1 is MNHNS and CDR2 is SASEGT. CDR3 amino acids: CASSETLYEQYF. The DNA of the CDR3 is TGTGCCAGCAGTGAAACCCTCTACGAGCAGTACTTC.

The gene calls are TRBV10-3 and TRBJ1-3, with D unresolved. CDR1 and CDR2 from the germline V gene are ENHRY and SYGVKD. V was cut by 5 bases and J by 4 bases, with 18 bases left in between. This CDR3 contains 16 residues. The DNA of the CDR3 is TGTGCCATCAGTTCGTTAGAAGGGCTGTCGGGAAACACCATATATTTT. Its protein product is CAISSLEGLSGNTIYF.

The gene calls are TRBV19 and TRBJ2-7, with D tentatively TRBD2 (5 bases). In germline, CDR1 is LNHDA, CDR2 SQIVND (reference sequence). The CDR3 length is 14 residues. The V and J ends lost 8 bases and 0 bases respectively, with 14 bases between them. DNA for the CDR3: TGTGCCAGTGCCCTACGGGGAAGCTCCTACGAGCAGTACTTC. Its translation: CASALRGSSYEQYF.

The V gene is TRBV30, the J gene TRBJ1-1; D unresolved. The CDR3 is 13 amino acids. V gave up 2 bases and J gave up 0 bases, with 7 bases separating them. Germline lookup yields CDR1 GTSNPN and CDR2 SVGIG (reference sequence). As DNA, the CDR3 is TGTGCCTGGAGTCCAAATATGAACACTGAAGCTTTCTTT. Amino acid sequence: CAWSPNMNTEAFF.

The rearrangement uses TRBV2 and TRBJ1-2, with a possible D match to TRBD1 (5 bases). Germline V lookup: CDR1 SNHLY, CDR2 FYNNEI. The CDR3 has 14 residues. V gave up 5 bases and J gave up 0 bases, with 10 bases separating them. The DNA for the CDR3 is TGTGCCAGCAGTTCAAGGGGTACTAACTATGGCTACACCTTC. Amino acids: CASSSRGTNYGYTF.

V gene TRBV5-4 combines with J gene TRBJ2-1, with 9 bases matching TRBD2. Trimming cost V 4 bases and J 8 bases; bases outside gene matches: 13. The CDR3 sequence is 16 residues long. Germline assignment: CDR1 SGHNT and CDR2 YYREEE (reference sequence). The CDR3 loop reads CASSLPAGGPVDEQFF. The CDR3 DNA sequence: TGTGCCAGCAGCCTCCCCGCGGGGGGGCCAGTAGATGAGCAGTTCTTC. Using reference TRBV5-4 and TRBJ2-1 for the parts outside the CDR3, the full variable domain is ETGVTQSPTHLIKTRGQQVTLRCSSQSGHNTVSWYQQALGQGPQFIFQYYREEENGRGNFPPRFSGLQFPNYSSELNVNALELDDSALYLCASSLPAGGPVDEQFFGPGTRLTVL.

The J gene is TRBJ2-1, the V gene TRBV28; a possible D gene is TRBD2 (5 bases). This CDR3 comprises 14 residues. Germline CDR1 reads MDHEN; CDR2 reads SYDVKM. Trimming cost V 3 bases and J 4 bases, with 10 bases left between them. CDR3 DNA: TGTGCCAGCAGTTTGCTCGAGGGATACAATGAGCAGTTCTTC. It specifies CASSLLEGYNEQFF.

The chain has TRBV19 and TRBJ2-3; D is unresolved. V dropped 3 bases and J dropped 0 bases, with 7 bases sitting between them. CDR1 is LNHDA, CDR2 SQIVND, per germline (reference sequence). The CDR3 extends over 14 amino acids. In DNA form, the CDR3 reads TGTGCCAGTAGTATCTCCCGGAGCACAGATACGCAGTATTTT. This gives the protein CASSISRSTDTQYF.

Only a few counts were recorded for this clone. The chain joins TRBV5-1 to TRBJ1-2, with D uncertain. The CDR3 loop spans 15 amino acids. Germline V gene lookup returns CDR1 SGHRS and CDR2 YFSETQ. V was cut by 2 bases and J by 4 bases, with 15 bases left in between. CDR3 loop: CASSLKAGSPYGYTF. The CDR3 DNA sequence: TGCGCCAGCAGCTTAAAGGCAGGATCCCCCTATGGCTACACCTTC.

CDR3 loop: CASSRLAEGQETQYF. CDR3 nucleotides: TGTGCCAGCTCCCGACTAGCGGAGGGCCAAGAGACCCAGTACTTC. The rearrangement uses TRBV18 and TRBJ2-5, with 9 bases aligning to TRBD2. The V gene end was trimmed by 6 bases and the J gene end by 1 base; junction bases not matched to a gene: 6. This CDR3 region has 15 residues. The germline CDR1 and CDR2 sequences are KGHSH and LQKENI.

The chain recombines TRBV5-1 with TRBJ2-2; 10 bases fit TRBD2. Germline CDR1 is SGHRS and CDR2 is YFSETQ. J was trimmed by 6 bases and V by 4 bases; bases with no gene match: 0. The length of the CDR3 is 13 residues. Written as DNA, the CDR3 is TGCGCCAGCAGCAGCGGGGGGGCCGGGGAGCTGTTTTTT. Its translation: CASSSGGAGELFF.

CDR3 in DNA: TGTGCCAGCAGCTTAGGGACCCTGGCTCACGAGCAGTACTTC. It is translated as CASSLGTLAHEQYF. The chain employs TRBV7-9 and TRBJ2-7; D uncertain. Deletions cut 1 base from V and 5 bases from J, with 12 bases between. The CDR3 runs 14 residues. CDR1 and CDR2 from the germline V gene are SEHNR and FQNEAQ (reference sequence).

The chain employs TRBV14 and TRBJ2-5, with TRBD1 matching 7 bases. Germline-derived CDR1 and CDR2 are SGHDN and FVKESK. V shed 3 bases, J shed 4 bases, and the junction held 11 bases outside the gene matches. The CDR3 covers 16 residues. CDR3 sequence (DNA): TGTGCCAGCAGCCATTCCCTGGGACAGCAAGTAGAGACCCAGTACTTC. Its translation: CASSHSLGQQVETQYF.